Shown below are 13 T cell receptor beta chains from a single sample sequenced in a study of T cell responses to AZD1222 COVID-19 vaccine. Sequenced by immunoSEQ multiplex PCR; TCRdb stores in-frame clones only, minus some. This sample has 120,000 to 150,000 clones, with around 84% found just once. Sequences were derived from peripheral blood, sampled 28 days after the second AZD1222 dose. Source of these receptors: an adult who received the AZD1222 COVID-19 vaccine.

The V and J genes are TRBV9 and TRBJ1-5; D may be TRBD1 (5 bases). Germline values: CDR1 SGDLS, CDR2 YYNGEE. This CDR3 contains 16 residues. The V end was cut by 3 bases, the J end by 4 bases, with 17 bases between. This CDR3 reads CASSAHGSGGNQPQHF. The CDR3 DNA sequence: TGTGCCAGCAGCGCGCACGGGAGCGGGGGGAATCAGCCCCAGCATTTT.

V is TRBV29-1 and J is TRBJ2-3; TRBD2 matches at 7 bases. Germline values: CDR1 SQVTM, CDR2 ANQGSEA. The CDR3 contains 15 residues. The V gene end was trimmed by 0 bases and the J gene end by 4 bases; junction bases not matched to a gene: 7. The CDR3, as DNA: TGCAGCGTTGAAGATCGCGGGAGTTCGCCAGATACGCAGTATTTT. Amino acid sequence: CSVEDRGSSPDTQYF.

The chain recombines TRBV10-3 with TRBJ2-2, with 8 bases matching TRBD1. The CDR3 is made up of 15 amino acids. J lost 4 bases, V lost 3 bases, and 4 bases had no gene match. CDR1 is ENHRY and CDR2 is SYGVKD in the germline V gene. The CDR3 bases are TGTGCCATCAGTGATCCGACAGGGGCCACCGGGGAGCTGTTTTTT. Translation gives CAISDPTGATGELFF.

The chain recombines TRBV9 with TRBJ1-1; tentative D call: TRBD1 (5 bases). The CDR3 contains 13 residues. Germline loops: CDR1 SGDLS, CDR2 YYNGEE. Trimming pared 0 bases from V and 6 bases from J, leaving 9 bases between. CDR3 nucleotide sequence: TGTGCCAGCAGCGTAGCCATGGGGCCTGAAGCTTTCTTT. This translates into CASSVAMGPEAFF. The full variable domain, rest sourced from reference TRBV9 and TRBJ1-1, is DSGVTQTPKHLITATGQRVTLRCSPRSGDLSVYWYQQSLDQGLQFLIQYYNGEERAKGNILERFSAQQFPDLHSELNLSSLELGDSALYFCASSVAMGPEAFFGQGTRLTVV.

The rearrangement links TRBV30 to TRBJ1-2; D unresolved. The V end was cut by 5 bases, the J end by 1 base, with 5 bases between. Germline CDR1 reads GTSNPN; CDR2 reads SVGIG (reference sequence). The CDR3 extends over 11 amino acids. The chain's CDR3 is CAWANNYGYTF. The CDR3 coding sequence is TGTGCCTGGGCGAATAACTATGGCTACACCTTC.

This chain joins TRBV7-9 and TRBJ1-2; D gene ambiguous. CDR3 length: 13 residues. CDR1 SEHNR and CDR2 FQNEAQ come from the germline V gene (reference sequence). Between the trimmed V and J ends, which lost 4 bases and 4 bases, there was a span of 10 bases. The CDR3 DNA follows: TGTGCCAGCAGCTCCCGGGCCGGCTATGGCTACACCTTC. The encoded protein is CASSSRAGYGYTF.

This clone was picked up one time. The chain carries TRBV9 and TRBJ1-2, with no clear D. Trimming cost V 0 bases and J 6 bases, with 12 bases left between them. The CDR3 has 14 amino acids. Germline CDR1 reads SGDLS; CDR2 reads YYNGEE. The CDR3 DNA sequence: TGTGCCAGCAGCGTAGTGAAGAGGATTGATGGCTACACCTTC. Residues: CASSVVKRIDGYTF.

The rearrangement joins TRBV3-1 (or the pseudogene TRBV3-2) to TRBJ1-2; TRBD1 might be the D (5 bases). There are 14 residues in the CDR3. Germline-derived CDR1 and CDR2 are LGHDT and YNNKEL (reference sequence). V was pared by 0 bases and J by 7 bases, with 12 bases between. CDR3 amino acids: CASSQERGGPGYTF. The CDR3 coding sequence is TGTGCCAGCAGCCAAGAGAGGGGCGGGCCTGGCTACACCTTC.

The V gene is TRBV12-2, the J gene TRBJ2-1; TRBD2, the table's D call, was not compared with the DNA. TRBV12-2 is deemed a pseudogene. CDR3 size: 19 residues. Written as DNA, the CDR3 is TGTGCAAGTCGCCATTCCTCCGGGACTAGCGGTTTAGCGGCCAATGAGCAGTTCTTC. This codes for CASRHSSGTSGLAANEQFF.

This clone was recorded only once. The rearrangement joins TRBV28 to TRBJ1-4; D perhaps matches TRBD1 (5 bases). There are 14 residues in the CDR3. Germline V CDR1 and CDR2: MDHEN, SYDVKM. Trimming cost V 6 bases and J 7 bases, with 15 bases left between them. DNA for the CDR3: TGTGCCAGCAGCCTTCTCTCAGGGTCTGAAAAACTGTTTTTT. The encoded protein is CASSLLSGSEKLFF.

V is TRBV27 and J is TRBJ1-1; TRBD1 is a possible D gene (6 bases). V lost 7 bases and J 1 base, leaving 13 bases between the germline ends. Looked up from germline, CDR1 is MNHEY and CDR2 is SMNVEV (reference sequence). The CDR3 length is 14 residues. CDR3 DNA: TGTGCCAGCAACCCGGGACATAGGAACACTGAAGCTTTCTTT. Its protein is CASNPGHRNTEAFF.

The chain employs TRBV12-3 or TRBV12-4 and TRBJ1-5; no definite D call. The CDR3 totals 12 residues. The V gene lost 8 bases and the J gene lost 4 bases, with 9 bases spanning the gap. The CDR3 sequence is CASGPLNQPQHF. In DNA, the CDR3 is TGTGCCAGCGGTCCTCTAAATCAGCCCCAGCATTTT.

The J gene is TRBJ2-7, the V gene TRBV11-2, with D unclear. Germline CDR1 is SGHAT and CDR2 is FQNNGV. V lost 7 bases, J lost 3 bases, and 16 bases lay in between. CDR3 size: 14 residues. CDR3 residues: CASTSRVSHYEQYF. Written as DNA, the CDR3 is TGTGCCAGCACCAGCCGGGTCTCGCACTACGAGCAGTACTTC.